In this sample, the clone carrying this TCR beta chain turned up a few times. These data are taken from a study of control samples from healthy donors and cancer patients. J was trimmed by 6 bases and V by 3 bases; bases with no gene match: 4. Germline values: CDR1 MRHNA, CDR2 SNTAGT. The CDR3 length is 15 residues. Sequencing used immunoSEQ multiplex PCR; TCRdb keeps in-frame clones, though not all of them. This sample has 45,000 to 55,000 clones; 90% to 95% occur once, and the top ten carry 2.4%. Material for sequencing was blood. The J gene is TRBJ2-1, the V gene TRBV6-4, with 11 bases that match TRBD2. The receptor was isolated from a man aged 30 to 39 in good health. The CDR3 reads CASSDTSGSFNEQFF. The CDR3 nucleotides are TGTGCCAGCAGTGATACTAGCGGGAGTTTCAATGAGCAGTTCTTC.